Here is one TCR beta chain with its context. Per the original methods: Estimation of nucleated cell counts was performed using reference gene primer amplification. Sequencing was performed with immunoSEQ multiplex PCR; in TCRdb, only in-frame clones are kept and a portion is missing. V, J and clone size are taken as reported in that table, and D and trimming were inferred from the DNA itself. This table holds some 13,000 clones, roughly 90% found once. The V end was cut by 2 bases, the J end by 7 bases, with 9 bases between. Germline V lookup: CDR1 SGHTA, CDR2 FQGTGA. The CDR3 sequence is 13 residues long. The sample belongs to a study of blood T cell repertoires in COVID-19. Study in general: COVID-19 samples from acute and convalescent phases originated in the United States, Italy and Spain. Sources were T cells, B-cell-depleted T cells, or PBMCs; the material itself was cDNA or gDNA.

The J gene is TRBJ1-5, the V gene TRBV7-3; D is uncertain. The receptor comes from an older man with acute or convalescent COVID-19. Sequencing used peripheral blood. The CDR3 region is CASSLEVAQPQHF. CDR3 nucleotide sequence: TGTGCCAGCAGCTTAGAGGTAGCGCAGCCCCAGCATTTT.